Listed below are T cell receptor beta chains from one sample, sequenced in a study of blood T cell repertoires in COVID-19. The assay was immunoSEQ multiplex PCR, and TCRdb's table has in-frame clones only and misses some. The top ten clones hold more than 3% of a sample with approximately 470,000 clones, 80% to 90% of them seen once. Sequenced input: peripheral blood. The receptor source for this set is a human donor in a cohort sampled during active COVID-19. Both conserved end residues are part of each CDR3. D genes are given only for firm matches. Some rows have no size entry. The others give once, few or many, or a class for an expanded clone.

TRBJ1-1	.	15	TRBV19	.	TGTGCCAGTAGCGCCACGACCACCGGAGTTTTGGAAGCTTTCTTT	CASSATTTGVLEAFF
TRBJ1-2	once	14	TRBV7-2	TRBD1	TGTGCCAGCAACCCCCCAGGGGGCCATGAAGGCTACACCTTC	CASNPPGGHEGYTF
TRBJ2-5	.	15	TRBV5-4	TRBD2	TGTGCCAGCAGCTTCCTAGCGGGGGGGGGAGAGACCCAGTACTTC	CASSFLAGGGETQYF
TRBJ2-5	.	15	TRBV18	.	TGTGCCAGCTCGCTGACGACAGTTATTCAAGAGACCCAGTACTTC	CASSLTTVIQETQYF
TRBJ2-5	.	14	TRBV4-2	.	TGTGCCAGCAGCCAAGAGATTAATCAGGAGACCCAGTACTTC	CASSQEINQETQYF
TRBJ2-7	.	17	TRBV6-1	TRBD2	TGTGCCAGCAGTGAAGCACTAGCGGGAGGAATTCACTACGAGCAGTACTTC	CASSEALAGGIHYEQYF
TRBJ2-3	.	13	TRBV19	TRBD1	TGTGCCAGTCAACAGGGGCCTCCAGATACGCAGTATTTT	CASQQGPPDTQYF
TRBJ2-7	.	14	TRBV5-4	.	TGTGCCAGCAGCTTACAGGACGGAACCTACGAGCAGTACTTC	CASSLQDGTYEQYF
TRBJ2-1	.	17	TRBV11-2	TRBD2	TGTGCCAGCAGCCTTGAGACTAGCGGGGGACTGTGGCGTGAGCAGTTCTTC	CASSLETSGGLWREQFF
TRBJ2-1	.	10	TRBV28	.	TGTGCCAGCAGGGGGCCTATCCAGTTCTTC	CASRGPIQFF
TRBJ1-6	.	14	TRBV6-4	.	TGTGCCAGCAGTATCGAATCCGAGGGTTCACCCCTCCACTTT	CASSIESEGSPLHF
TRBJ1-2	.	15	TRBV7-2	TRBD1	TGTGCCAGCAGCTCATTAGGACAGGGCTACTATGGCTACACCTTC	CASSSLGQGYYGYTF
TRBJ1-1	.	16	TRBV10-3	.	TGTGCCATCAGTGAGTCGTTCGGGGGGGAGGGCACTGAAGCTTTCTTT	CAISESFGGEGTEAFF
TRBJ2-3	.	17	TRBV15	TRBD1	TGTGCCACCAGCAGAGCCCTGACAGGGTCAAGAGAAGATACGCAGTATTTT	CATSRALTGSREDTQYF
TRBJ2-1	.	11	TRBV20-1	.	TGCAGTGCTAGCGGGTCGAATGAGCAGTTCTTC	CSASGSNEQFF
TRBJ2-1	.	14	TRBV19	TRBD1	TGTGCCAGTAGTACGACAGGGGCTTCAAATGAGCAGTTCTTC	CASSTTGASNEQFF
TRBJ2-7	few	15	TRBV6-5	.	TGTGCCAGCAGTTACTCCTCCCGGGCGGGATACGAGCAGTACTTC	CASSYSSRAGYEQYF
TRBJ2-1	few	13	TRBV3-1/TRBV3-2	.	TGTGCCAGCAGCCAAGATGGGGGAGGTTGGCAGTTCTTC	CASSQDGGGWQFF
TRBJ1-1	.	14	TRBV5-1	TRBD1	TGCGCCAGCAGCCCCCGACAGGGGGGCACTGAAGCTTTCTTT	CASSPRQGGTEAFF
TRBJ2-1	.	16	TRBV10-3	.	TGTGCCATCAGTGAGTCGGAGGCTAGCGCCGGCCATGAGCAGTTCTTC	CAISESEASAGHEQFF
TRBJ1-3	once	16	TRBV7-9	.	TGTGCCAGCAGCTTAGGGCAGGTGAAAAGGGGAAACACCATATATTTT	CASSLGQVKRGNTIYF
TRBJ2-7	.	14	TRBV11-2	TRBD2	TGTGCCAGCAACCTAGCGGGAGGGCCGCAAGAGCAGTACTTC	CASNLAGGPQEQYF
TRBJ2-7	.	16	TRBV12-1	.	TGTGCCAGCAGCTTTCAGCCGGGGTCGAGGGACTACGAGCAGTACTTC	CASSFQPGSRDYEQYF
TRBJ1-1	.	15	TRBV5-1	.	TGCGCCAGCAGCTTGGCGGCCAGGCCCAACACTGAAGCTTTCTTT	CASSLAARPNTEAFF
TRBJ2-4	.	13	TRBV20-1	TRBD2	TGCAGTGCTAGTATAAGTCGGGGGGACATTCAGTACTTC	CSASISRGDIQYF
TRBJ2-7	once	16	TRBV18	TRBD2	TGTGCCAGCTCACTTCGACTAGCGGGAAAGTCCCACGAGCAGTACTTC	CASSLRLAGKSHEQYF
TRBJ2-7	few	15	TRBV28	.	TGTGCCAGCAGTTTCGGCGGGAACCAAGCTTACGAGCAGTACTTC	CASSFGGNQAYEQYF
TRBJ2-5	.	15	TRBV6-2/TRBV6-3	.	TGTGCCAGCAGTTACTACGAGTCGGGAAAAGAGACCCAGTACTTC	CASSYYESGKETQYF
TRBJ1-2	once	13	TRBV12-3/TRBV12-4	.	TGTGCCAGCAGTTTAGACCAGAACTATGGCTACACCTTC	CASSLDQNYGYTF
TRBJ2-5	few	13	TRBV2	TRBD2	TGTGCCAGCCGGGGACTACCACAAGAGACCCAGTACTTC	CASRGLPQETQYF
TRBJ1-1	.	14	TRBV2	TRBD1	TGTGCCAGCAGTGAACCCGGGACAGGGGACGCAGCTTTCTTT	CASSEPGTGDAAFF
TRBJ2-2	few	15	TRBV2	.	TGTGCCAGCAGTGGGCATACTAGCATCACCGGGGAGCTGTTTTTT	CASSGHTSITGELFF
TRBJ1-1	.	14	TRBV7-3	.	TGTGCCAGCAGCCCGGGACATTCGAACACTGAAGCTTTCTTT	CASSPGHSNTEAFF
TRBJ1-6	many	13	TRBV29-1	TRBD1	TGCAGCGGGGGGGACAGCCCGAATTCACCCCTCCACTTT	CSGGDSPNSPLHF
TRBJ1-2	.	15	TRBV4-3	TRBD1	TGCGCCAGCAGCCAACCGGACAGGGGGCTATATGGCTACACCTTC	CASSQPDRGLYGYTF
TRBJ2-7	.	14	TRBV11-2	TRBD2	TGTGCCAGCAGCCCTCGCGGGAGCTCCTACGAGCAGTACTTC	CASSPRGSSYEQYF
TRBJ2-3	few	13	TRBV5-4	.	TGTGCCAGCAGCTTGGCCCACACAGATACGCAGTATTTT	CASSLAHTDTQYF
TRBJ2-7	.	13	TRBV28	.	TGTGCCAGCAGTGGGGGACTTCCCTACGAGCAGTACTTC	CASSGGLPYEQYF
TRBJ2-1	.	16	TRBV5-1	TRBD2	TGCGCCAGCAGCTCACGGACTAGCGGGATATACAATGAGCAGTTCTTC	CASSSRTSGIYNEQFF
TRBJ2-2	.	19	TRBV6-1	TRBD1	TGTGCCAGCAGTGAAGCGGGGGTACGACAGGGGTTGAACACCGGGGAGCTGTTTTTT	CASSEAGVRQGLNTGELFF
TRBJ2-3	.	16	TRBV7-2	TRBD2	TGTGCCAGCAGCTTAGTTGCTAGCCGGGGGGTGGATACGCAGTATTTT	CASSLVASRGVDTQYF
TRBJ2-1	.	13	TRBV6-1	.	TGTGCCAGCAGTGATTATAGCTACAATGAGCAGTTCTTC	CASSDYSYNEQFF
TRBJ2-3	once	16	TRBV5-3	TRBD2	TGTGCCAGAAGCTACTTCCTAGCGGGCCACCCAGATACGCAGTATTTT	CARSYFLAGHPDTQYF
TRBJ2-1	.	15	TRBV3-1/TRBV3-2	.	TGTGCCAGCAGCCAAGGGACGAGGGAGAACAATGAGCAGTTCTTC	CASSQGTRENNEQFF
TRBJ2-1	.	15	TRBV7-9	TRBD2	TGTGCCAGCAGCTTAGTGACTAGCGGGAGCGCTGAGCAGTTCTTC	CASSLVTSGSAEQFF
TRBJ2-3	.	14	TRBV3-1/TRBV3-2	.	TGTGCCAGCAGCCATGTTCCTAGCCTCGATACGCAGTATTTT	CASSHVPSLDTQYF
TRBJ2-1	once	14	TRBV7-8	.	TGTGCCAGCAGCGTAGCCGGGACTCTCAGAGAGCAGTTCTTC	CASSVAGTLREQFF
TRBJ1-2	.	14	TRBV2	.	TGTGCCACCCTGGGGGGACTAAATAACTATGGCTACACCTTC	CATLGGLNNYGYTF
TRBJ2-3	.	15	TRBV5-1	TRBD2	TGCGCCAGCAGCTTAGCGGGAGGGGAGACAGATACGCAGTATTTT	CASSLAGGETDTQYF
TRBJ1-3	once	15	TRBV19	.	TGTGCCAGTAGTATCGGGGGACTTACTGGAAACACCATATATTTT	CASSIGGLTGNTIYF
TRBJ2-3	.	14	TRBV9	.	TGTGCCAGCAGCCCCATCTCCGGGGCAGATACGCAGTATTTT	CASSPISGADTQYF
TRBJ1-1	few	16	TRBV3-1/TRBV3-2	TRBD1	TGTGCCAGCAGCTACCTCACGCAGGGGGGGAACACTGAAGCTTTCTTT	CASSYLTQGGNTEAFF
TRBJ2-3	.	15	TRBV14	.	TGTGCCAGCAGCCAATGGGGGGTTAGCACAGATACGCAGTATTTT	CASSQWGVSTDTQYF
TRBJ1-2	.	14	TRBV29-1	.	TGCAGCGTTTCCCAGGGCGGATTTAACTATGGCTACACCTTC	CSVSQGGFNYGYTF
TRBJ2-1	.	11	TRBV20-1	TRBD2	TGCAGTGCTTTAGCGGGGCTTGAGCAGTTCTTC	CSALAGLEQFF
TRBJ1-1	.	13	TRBV19	.	TGTGCCAGTAGTATTAACGGGAACACTGAAGCTTTCTTT	CASSINGNTEAFF
TRBJ1-3	.	14	TRBV29-1	.	TGCAGCGTTGAAGATCGGAGGACGGTGGACACCATATATTTT	CSVEDRRTVDTIYF
TRBJ2-1	.	13	TRBV14	.	TGTGCCAGCTTGAGCGGCTTAGTCGATGAGCAGTTCTTC	CASLSGLVDEQFF
TRBJ2-5	once	13	TRBV27	.	TGTGCCAGCAGCAGAACAGGTCCGGAGACCCAGTACTTC	CASSRTGPETQYF